This T cell receptor beta chain is from a study of blood T cells in healthy people across ages. A second PCR of about 6 to 11 cycles used a sample-barcoded 5' primer and a J-beta primer mix. TCRdb called the 5' RACE reads again in MiXCR, with one record for every CDR3 protein. The sample yields fewer than 2 million distinct CDR3 sequences, about two fifths seen once. The sequenced sample consisted of blood. This TCR derives from a human donor in good health.

The CDR3 region has the DNA TGTGCCAGCAGTCAGAATCTAGCGAGTTTAGATACGCAGTATTTT. It is translated as CASSQNLASLDTQYF. The J gene is TRBJ2-3, the V gene TRBV7-2; TRBD2 might be the D (6 bases). The CDR3 consists of 15 residues. Looked up from germline, CDR1 is SGHTA and CDR2 is FQGNSA. The V end lost 6 bases, the J end lost 5 bases, and 18 bases lay between the germline ends.